The 27 T cell receptor beta chains below all came from one sample that was sequenced in a study of shared clonotypes between healthy human individuals (TCRdb year 2020). Libraries were constructed by the immunoSEQ multiplex PCR assay. TCRdb stores this immuneACCESS table with in-frame sequences only. Part of the clones is absent; in the studies checked, under half of the shortfall reflects unresolved V genes, and no reason is known for the rest. The sample has millions of clones on record, roughly 95% of them singletons. The ten largest clones represent roughly 1% of the sample. For the CD8 naive samples, CD45RO-negative cells were positively selected for CCR7, yielding a CD45RA+CCR7+ population from which TemRA cells were excluded. The source material was naive CD8+ T cells sorted from blood. The cell subset or site tag for this specimen amounts to: CD45RA+CCR7+. Receptors originate from a man younger than 35 in good health.

The chain has TRBV30 and TRBJ2-2, with 8 bases fitting TRBD1. CDR3 size: 14 residues. The J segment lost 4 bases and the V segment lost 4 bases, leaving 5 bases of the junction unmatched. The germline gives CDR1 GTSNPN, CDR2 SVGIG (reference sequence). The CDR3 here is CAWTGQGPTGELFF. The CDR3 DNA sequence: TGTGCCTGGACCGGACAGGGCCCCACCGGGGAGCTGTTTTTT.

This chain joins TRBV7-8 and TRBJ1-2, with D unresolved. Deletions cut 2 bases from V and 2 bases from J, with 12 bases between. CDR3 size: 15 residues. Germline loops: CDR1 SGHVS, CDR2 FQNEAQ. The CDR3 coding sequence is TGTGCCAGCAGCTTACTCTCCATGGCAAACTATGGCTACACCTTC. Translated, it gives CASSLLSMANYGYTF.

The J gene is TRBJ2-7, the V gene TRBV27; 7 nucleotides agree with TRBD1. V dropped 5 bases and J dropped 2; count of bases not matched to a gene: 6. The CDR3 loop spans 14 amino acids. Germline V gene sequence: CDR1 MNHEY, CDR2 SMNVEV (reference sequence). CDR3 sequence: CASSPGQRTYEQYF. CDR3 nucleotide sequence: TGTGCCAGCAGTCCGGGACAGCGAACCTACGAGCAGTACTTC.

This clone was observed a single time. The chain joins TRBV27 to TRBJ2-1, with D possibly TRBD2 on 6 matching bases. The CDR3 covers 15 residues. CDR1 is MNHEY and CDR2 is SMNVEV in the germline V gene (reference sequence). The V and J ends lost 3 bases and 5 bases respectively, with 14 bases between them. The CDR3 coding sequence is TGTGCCAGCAGTTTCCTGGGTAGCGGTCACAATGAGCAGTTCTTC. The encoded protein is CASSFLGSGHNEQFF.

A word on this clone: Other DNA sequences from this sample encode an identical CDR3 as well. The CDR3 DNA sequence: TGCGCCAGCAGCCAAGATCCGGGTTCCTACAATGAGCAGTTCTTC. Translated: CASSQDPGSYNEQFF. This chain connects TRBV4-3 to TRBJ2-1; D gene ambiguous. Per germline, CDR1 LGHNA and CDR2 YSLEER. The CDR3 runs 15 residues. With 0 bases removed from V and 1 base from J, the gap between germline ends came to 7 bases.

The gene calls are TRBV11-2 and TRBJ2-7; no firm D call. From germline, CDR1 is SGHAT and CDR2 FQNNGV. V lost 5 bases and J 6 bases, leaving 20 bases between the germline ends. The CDR3 covers 15 residues. This chain's CDR3 is CASSPPLTPLAEQYF. The DNA of the CDR3 is TGTGCCAGCAGCCCCCCCCTTACCCCACTGGCCGAGCAGTACTTC. Full variable domain (remainder filled in from reference TRBV11-2 and TRBJ2-7): EAGVAQSPRYKIIEKRQSVAFWCNPISGHATLYWYQQILGQGPKLLIQFQNNGVVDDSQLPKDRFSAERLKGVDSTLKIQPAKLEDSAVYLCASSPPLTPLAEQYFGPGTRLTVT.

The chain links TRBV29-1 to TRBJ2-2; TRBD2 aligns across 14 bases. Trimming cost V 7 bases and J 1 base; bases outside gene matches: 5. Per germline, CDR1 SQVTM and CDR2 ANQGSEA. The CDR3 is 16 amino acids. Written as DNA, the CDR3 is TGCAGCGCTGGAGGGACTAGCGGGGGGAACACCGGGGAGCTGTTTTTT. It specifies CSAGGTSGGNTGELFF.

V is TRBV9 and J is TRBJ2-3; 7 bases map to TRBD2. V lost 4 bases and J lost 2; bases outside the gene matches: 10. The CDR3 length is 16 residues. Germline CDR1 is SGDLS and CDR2 is YYNGEE. Written as DNA, the CDR3 is TGTGCCAGCAGCAGGGGCGGGCGGGGGTACACAGATACGCAGTATTTT. This translates into CASSRGGRGYTDTQYF.

As for this clone: Other DNA sequences in the same sample also yield this CDR3. V gene TRBV4-1 combines with J gene TRBJ2-7; unclear D gene. V was pared by 0 bases and J by 1 base, with 10 bases between. Germline-derived CDR1 and CDR2 are MGHRA and YSYEKL. The CDR3 spans 15 residues. In DNA, the CDR3 is TGCGCCAGCAGCCAAGATTTGACGGGTTCCTACGAGCAGTACTTC. Its translation is CASSQDLTGSYEQYF.

The rearrangement uses TRBV28 and TRBJ2-7; 8 nucleotides agree with TRBD1. V dropped 2 bases and J dropped 5; count of bases not matched to a gene: 5. The CDR3 covers 14 residues. Germline V gene sequence: CDR1 MDHEN, CDR2 SYDVKM. CDR3 in amino acids: CASSLRTGINEQYF. In DNA, the CDR3 is TGTGCCAGCAGTTTAAGGACAGGGATCAACGAGCAGTACTTC.

The V and J genes are TRBV9 and TRBJ2-2; possible D gene TRBD2, 5 bases. Germline V gene lookup returns CDR1 SGDLS and CDR2 YYNGEE. Trimming took off 0 bases at V and 0 bases at J, with 9 bases between the two ends. The CDR3 consists of 16 residues. The CDR3 DNA reads TGTGCCAGCAGCGTAGCGGCTAGCCCGAACACCGGGGAGCTGTTTTTT. It yields the protein CASSVAASPNTGELFF.

This chain joins TRBV6-4 and TRBJ1-3; no clear D gene. Germline CDR1 MRHNA, CDR2 SNTAGT. The V end was cut by 2 bases, the J end by 0 bases, with 11 bases between. The CDR3 consists of 16 residues. The CDR3 here is CASSDGLVLSGNTIYF. CDR3 sequence (DNA): TGTGCCAGCAGTGACGGTTTGGTACTCTCTGGAAACACCATATATTTT.

The V gene is TRBV6-5, the J gene TRBJ1-2; D not resolved. The germline gives CDR1 MNHEY, CDR2 SVGAGI. V was pared by 2 bases and J by 6 bases, with 13 bases between. The CDR3 has 14 residues. CDR3 DNA sequence: TGTGCCAGCAGTTACGGGCCTGGAGGGCATGGCTACACCTTC. It translates to CASSYGPGGHGYTF.

The rearrangement joins TRBV29-1 to TRBJ1-3, with a weak D call TRBD1 (5 bases). Germline values: CDR1 SQVTM, CDR2 ANQGSEA. Trimming took off 6 bases at V and 4 bases at J, with 13 bases between the two ends. This CDR3 has 13 residues. This CDR3 is CSVAQGSGNTIYF. The CDR3 DNA reads TGCAGCGTAGCCCAGGGCTCCGGAAACACCATATATTTT.

This sequence joins TRBV4-1 and TRBJ2-3; maybe TRBD1 (5 bases). V lost 0 bases, J lost 6 bases, and 10 bases lay in between. This CDR3 is 14 amino acids long. Germline CDR1 reads MGHRA; CDR2 reads YSYEKL. The CDR3 here is CASSQDHGADTQYF. In DNA, the CDR3 is TGCGCCAGCAGCCAAGATCATGGGGCGGATACGCAGTATTTT.

The V gene is TRBV7-9, the J gene TRBJ2-7; possibly TRBD1 or TRBD2 for D (5 bases each). CDR1 and CDR2 (germline): SEHNR, FQNEAQ (reference sequence). The CDR3 spans 14 residues. Trimming pared 5 bases from V and 7 bases from J, leaving 18 bases between. CDR3 region: CASSRTDSWVEQYF. CDR3 nucleotides: TGTGCCAGCAGCCGGACTGACAGTTGGGTAGAGCAGTACTTC.

This chain uses TRBV7-9 with TRBJ2-5; the D call may be TRBD1 or TRBD2 (5 bases each). Per germline, CDR1 SEHNR and CDR2 FQNEAQ (reference sequence). Trimming stripped 4 bases from V and 5 bases from J, with 11 bases between. The CDR3 runs 13 residues. The CDR3 coding sequence is TGTGCCAGCAGCTCCACCTGGGGGGAGACCCAGTACTTC. Translated, it gives CASSSTWGETQYF.

The chain employs TRBV4-3 and TRBJ2-7; D possibly uses TRBD1 or TRBD2 (5 bases each). V lost 4 bases, J lost 3 bases, and 19 bases lay in between. The CDR3 spans 16 residues. CDR1 LGHNA and CDR2 YSLEER come from the germline V gene. The CDR3 nucleotides read TGCGCCAGCAGCCTTTTTACCGGGACGGAAGACTACGAGCAGTACTTC. Translated: CASSLFTGTEDYEQYF.

This chain connects TRBV5-1 to TRBJ2-1; TRBD2 agrees at 8 bases. V lost 1 base to trimming and J lost 5 bases; unmatched junction nucleotides: 2. CDR1 and CDR2 (germline): SGHRS, YFSETQ. This CDR3 spans 14 amino acids. The CDR3 here is CASSLIGGDNEQFF. The CDR3 DNA reads as TGCGCCAGCAGCTTGATCGGGGGGGACAATGAGCAGTTCTTC.

V usage is TRBV4-3 and J usage is TRBJ2-3; no definite D call. Germline V gene sequence: CDR1 LGHNA, CDR2 YSLEER. The ends were cut back, 2 bases at V and 2 bases at J, with 8 bases in the middle. The CDR3 is 14 amino acids. CDR3 in DNA: TGCGCCAGCAGCCAATCTAGGTACACAGATACGCAGTATTTT. It encodes CASSQSRYTDTQYF.

This clone was picked up one time. This chain uses TRBV5-1 with TRBJ2-4, with D uncertain. The CDR3 spans 15 residues. Deletions cut 0 bases from V and 5 bases from J, with 12 bases between. Looked up from germline, CDR1 is SGHRS and CDR2 is YFSETQ. The CDR3 DNA reads TGCGCCAGCAGCTTGGTGTCAGGAGAACAAAACATTCAGTACTTC. This codes for CASSLVSGEQNIQYF.

This rearrangement joins TRBV5-1 to TRBJ2-7, with D possibly matching TRBD1 (6 bases). This CDR3 spans 13 amino acids. The V end was cut by 2 bases, the J end by 2 bases, with 8 bases between. Germline V gives CDR1 SGHRS, CDR2 YFSETQ. As DNA, the CDR3 is TGCGCCAGCAGCTTTCCAGGGGCCTACGAGCAGTACTTC. As protein: CASSFPGAYEQYF.

The CDR3 nucleotides read TGTGCCAGCAGTTCGAGATTCAGTGGGGGGTATACGCAGTATTTT. It yields the protein CASSSRFSGGYTQYF. The chain joins TRBV28 to TRBJ2-3; maybe TRBD2 (6 bases). The germline gives CDR1 MDHEN, CDR2 SYDVKM. V lost 4 bases, J lost 7 bases, and 18 bases lay in between. The CDR3 length is 15 residues. Based on the CDR3 plus reference TRBV28 and TRBJ2-3, the full variable domain is DVKVTQSSRYLVKRTGEKVFLECVQDMDHENMFWYRQDPGLGLRLIYFSYDVKMKEKGDIPEGYSVSREKKERFSLILESASTNQTSMYLCASSSRFSGGYTQYFGPGTRLTVL.

The chain recombines TRBV7-6 with TRBJ2-7, with D unresolved. CDR1 SGHVS and CDR2 FNYEAQ come from the germline V gene. Trimming pared 5 bases from V and 1 base from J, leaving 18 bases between. The CDR3 totals 16 residues. The CDR3 DNA reads as TGTGCCAGCAGCCTCGGACCCAGGCTTACATCCTACGAGCAGTACTTC. Its protein is CASSLGPRLTSYEQYF.

This clone was seen more than once but under ten times. The same CDR3 can be traced to other DNA sequences in this sample. The chain carries TRBV27 and TRBJ2-5; D not certain. The CDR3 extends over 13 amino acids. Per the germline V gene, CDR1 is MNHEY and CDR2 is SMNVEV (reference sequence). Deletions cut 2 bases from V and 4 bases from J, with 8 bases between. The CDR3 spells CASSLNWGETQYF. The DNA for the CDR3 is TGTGCCAGCAGTTTAAATTGGGGAGAGACCCAGTACTTC.

This sequence joins TRBV4-3 and TRBJ1-2; a possible D gene is TRBD1 (5 bases). V was trimmed by 0 bases and J by 0 bases, leaving 11 bases between them. Germline values: CDR1 LGHNA, CDR2 YSLEER. The length of the CDR3 is 16 residues. The CDR3 is CASSQDSQGANYGYTF. In DNA, the CDR3 is TGCGCCAGCAGCCAAGATTCTCAGGGAGCTAACTATGGCTACACCTTC.

The chain has TRBV9 and TRBJ2-1, with 7 bases fitting TRBD2. The V and J ends lost 0 bases and 4 bases, in that order; junction bases with no gene match: 7. The CDR3 contains 16 residues. The germline V gene encodes CDR1 SGDLS and CDR2 YYNGEE. CDR3 DNA: TGTGCCAGCAGCGTAGAGTCGGCTAGCGGATACAATGAGCAGTTCTTC. Amino acid sequence: CASSVESASGYNEQFF.